This T cell receptor beta chain was recorded in a study of cytomegalovirus exposure and HLA in healthy donors. While the first cohort had several hundred subjects, the donors belonged to the separate validation cohort of about 120 subjects. Germline CDR1 and CDR2: MDHEN and SYDVKM. The CDR3 sequence is 13 residues long. Assay used: immunoSEQ multiplex PCR; TCRdb lists only in-frame clones, some missing. Of 150,000 or so clones in the sample, more than 75% were seen once. The chain uses TRBV28 and TRBJ1-2; D not resolved. Sequencing was carried out using PBMCs. The sequence was collected from a man between 18 and 35 years old in good health and CMV-seropositive. The CDR3 coding sequence is TGTGCTACGGGTTCGGAAGCTAACTATGGCTACACCTTC. Its translation: CATGSEANYGYTF.